Below are 5 T cell receptor beta chains sequenced from a single sample in a study of response to subunit inactivated influenza vaccine. MiXCR, run by TCRdb on the RT-PCR reads, gives a single entry per CDR3 protein. The sample shows roughly 620,000 distinct CDR3 sequences, about 11% of them seen only once. These records were also assigned to another study, of T cells expressing NK-cell markers. From that study: Libraries used 5'RACE template switching adding universal primer site and UMIs.

This sample comprised PBMCs from blood, obtained on the day of vaccination. These receptors originate from a man between 45 and 60 years old who received an inactivated influenza vaccine.

This clonotype showed up just a few times. This chain connects TRBV5-6 to TRBJ1-2, with D perhaps matching TRBD1 (6 bases). Trimming shortened V by 4 bases and J by 4 bases, and 11 bases separated the two germline ends. The CDR3 loop spans 13 amino acids. The germline V gene encodes CDR1 SGHDT and CDR2 YYEEEE. The CDR3 spells CASSLVDSYGYTF. The CDR3 nucleotides are TGTGCCAGCAGCCTGGTGGACAGCTATGGCTACACCTTC.

This clonotype was detected many times. V is TRBV5-1 and J is TRBJ2-1; weak D call: TRBD2 (5 bases). This CDR3 has 15 residues. Between the trimmed V and J ends, which lost 0 bases and 4 bases, there was a span of 11 bases. The germline V gene encodes CDR1 SGHRS and CDR2 YFSETQ. CDR3 DNA sequence: TGCGCCAGCAGCTTGGGAGGGAGTGAGTACAATGAGCAGTTCTTC. Translating gives CASSLGGSEYNEQFF.

The sample holds many counts of this clonotype. The chain has TRBV2 and TRBJ2-2, with TRBD1 as a possible D gene (5 bases). Germline CDR1 and CDR2: SNHLY and FYNNEI. V was shortened by 5 bases and J by 8 bases, with 12 bases between the two germline ends. This CDR3 has 13 amino acids. The CDR3, as DNA: TGTGCCAGCAGTCCGGACATTCCAGGGGAGCTGTTTTTT. This codes for CASSPDIPGELFF.

This clonotype was detected only a few times. The chain is built from TRBV3-1 and TRBJ2-5; 9 positions match TRBD2. The CDR3 is 16 amino acids. Germline assignment: CDR1 LGHDT and CDR2 YNNKEL (reference sequence). The trim removed 4 bases at V and 5 bases at J, leaving 11 bases unmatched. CDR3 bases: TGTGCCAGCAGCCTTATCCGTGGGACTAGCAGGGAGACCCAGTACTTC. Translated, it gives CASSLIRGTSRETQYF.

The V and J genes are TRBV24-1 and TRBJ2-5; 14 bases agree with TRBD2. From germline, CDR1 is KGHDR and CDR2 SFDVKD. The CDR3 sequence is 16 residues long. The ends lost 4 bases at V and 5 bases at J; junction bases unmatched: 5. The CDR3 DNA reads TGTGCCACCAGTGACCCTGGACTAGCGGGGGGTGAGACCCAGTACTTC. Protein product: CATSDPGLAGGETQYF.